Below, one T cell receptor (beta chain) is given with its context. What antigen it recognizes has not been identified. No qualities accompany the bases; no much larger clone lies one base away. Deletion took 5 bases off V and 12 bases off J, with a span of 14 bases between the germline ends. Per the germline V gene (reference sequence), SEHNR is the CDR1 and FQNEAQ is the CDR2. The CDR3 numbers 11 residues from cysteine through phenylalanine. The retained sequence is limited to the CDR3, 33 bases, with the frame set at the first base. These data are taken from a study of response to subunit inactivated influenza vaccine (dated by TCRdb to 2017 to 2018). Study-wide context: Deep quantitative T cell receptor repertoire profiling was used in the study to track responses to a trivalent subunit inactivated influenza vaccine. Here is what the overall study found, with its caveats: The authors suggested that each seasonal influenza vaccination may recruit only a limited number of new T cells.

The protocol used for the library was RT-PCR. The reads were generated on an Illumina HiSeq 2500. Using fastp at Q25 and MiXCR, TCRdb reprocessed the public reads and kept productive beta chains. Rows are unified per CDR3 protein, each entry keeping the most common DNA and genes. Present in this sample are approximately 570,000 distinct CDR3 sequences, about 8% of which were seen just once. Roughly 13% of the sample is in the top ten clones. The receptor comes from a man between 50 and 69 years old who received an inactivated influenza vaccine. Donor details come from another sample of the same person, matched by shared clones. Specimen: PBMCs from blood, collected about 24 months after vaccination. The sequence links TRBV7-9 to TRBJ2-7; the D gene cannot be resolved reliably. The sequence in DNA is TGTGCCAGCAGCCCCCGTCAACAGCTGTACTTC. Its translation is CASSPRQQLYF.